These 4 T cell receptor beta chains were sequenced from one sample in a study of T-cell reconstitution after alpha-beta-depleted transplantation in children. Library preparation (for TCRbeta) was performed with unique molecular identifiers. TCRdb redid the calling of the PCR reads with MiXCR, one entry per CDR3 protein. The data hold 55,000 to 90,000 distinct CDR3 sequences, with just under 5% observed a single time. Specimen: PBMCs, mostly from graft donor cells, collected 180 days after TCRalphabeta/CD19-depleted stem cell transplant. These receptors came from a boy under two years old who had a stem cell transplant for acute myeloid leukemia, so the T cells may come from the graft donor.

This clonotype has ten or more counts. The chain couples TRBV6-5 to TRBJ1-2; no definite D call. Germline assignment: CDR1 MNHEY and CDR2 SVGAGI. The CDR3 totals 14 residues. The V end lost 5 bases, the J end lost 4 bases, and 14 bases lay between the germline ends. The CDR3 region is CASSNERATYGYTF. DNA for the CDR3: TGTGCCAGCAGTAACGAAAGAGCCACCTATGGCTACACCTTC.

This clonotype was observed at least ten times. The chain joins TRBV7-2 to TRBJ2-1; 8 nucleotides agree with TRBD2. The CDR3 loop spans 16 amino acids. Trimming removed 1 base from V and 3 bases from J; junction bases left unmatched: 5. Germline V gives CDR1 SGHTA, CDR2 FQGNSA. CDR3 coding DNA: TGTGCCAGCAGCTTAGTCGGGGGGGGCAACTACAATGAGCAGTTCTTC. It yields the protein CASSLVGGGNYNEQFF.

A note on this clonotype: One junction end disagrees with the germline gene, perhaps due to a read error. The CDR3 DNA is TGCAGTGCCTTGAATGGCTCTAGAAACACCATATATTTT. It encodes CSALNGSRNTIYF. The chain has TRBV20-1 and TRBJ1-3; no clear D. The CDR3 sequence is 13 residues long. Germline V gene sequence: CDR1 DFQATT, CDR2 SNEGSKA (reference sequence).

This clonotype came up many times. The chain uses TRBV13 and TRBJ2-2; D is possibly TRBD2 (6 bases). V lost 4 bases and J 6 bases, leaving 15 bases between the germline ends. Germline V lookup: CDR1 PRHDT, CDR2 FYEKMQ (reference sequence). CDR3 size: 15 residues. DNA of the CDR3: TGTGCCAGCAGCTCTAGCGCAAGGTTGGCCGGGGAGCTGTTTTTT. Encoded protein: CASSSSARLAGELFF.